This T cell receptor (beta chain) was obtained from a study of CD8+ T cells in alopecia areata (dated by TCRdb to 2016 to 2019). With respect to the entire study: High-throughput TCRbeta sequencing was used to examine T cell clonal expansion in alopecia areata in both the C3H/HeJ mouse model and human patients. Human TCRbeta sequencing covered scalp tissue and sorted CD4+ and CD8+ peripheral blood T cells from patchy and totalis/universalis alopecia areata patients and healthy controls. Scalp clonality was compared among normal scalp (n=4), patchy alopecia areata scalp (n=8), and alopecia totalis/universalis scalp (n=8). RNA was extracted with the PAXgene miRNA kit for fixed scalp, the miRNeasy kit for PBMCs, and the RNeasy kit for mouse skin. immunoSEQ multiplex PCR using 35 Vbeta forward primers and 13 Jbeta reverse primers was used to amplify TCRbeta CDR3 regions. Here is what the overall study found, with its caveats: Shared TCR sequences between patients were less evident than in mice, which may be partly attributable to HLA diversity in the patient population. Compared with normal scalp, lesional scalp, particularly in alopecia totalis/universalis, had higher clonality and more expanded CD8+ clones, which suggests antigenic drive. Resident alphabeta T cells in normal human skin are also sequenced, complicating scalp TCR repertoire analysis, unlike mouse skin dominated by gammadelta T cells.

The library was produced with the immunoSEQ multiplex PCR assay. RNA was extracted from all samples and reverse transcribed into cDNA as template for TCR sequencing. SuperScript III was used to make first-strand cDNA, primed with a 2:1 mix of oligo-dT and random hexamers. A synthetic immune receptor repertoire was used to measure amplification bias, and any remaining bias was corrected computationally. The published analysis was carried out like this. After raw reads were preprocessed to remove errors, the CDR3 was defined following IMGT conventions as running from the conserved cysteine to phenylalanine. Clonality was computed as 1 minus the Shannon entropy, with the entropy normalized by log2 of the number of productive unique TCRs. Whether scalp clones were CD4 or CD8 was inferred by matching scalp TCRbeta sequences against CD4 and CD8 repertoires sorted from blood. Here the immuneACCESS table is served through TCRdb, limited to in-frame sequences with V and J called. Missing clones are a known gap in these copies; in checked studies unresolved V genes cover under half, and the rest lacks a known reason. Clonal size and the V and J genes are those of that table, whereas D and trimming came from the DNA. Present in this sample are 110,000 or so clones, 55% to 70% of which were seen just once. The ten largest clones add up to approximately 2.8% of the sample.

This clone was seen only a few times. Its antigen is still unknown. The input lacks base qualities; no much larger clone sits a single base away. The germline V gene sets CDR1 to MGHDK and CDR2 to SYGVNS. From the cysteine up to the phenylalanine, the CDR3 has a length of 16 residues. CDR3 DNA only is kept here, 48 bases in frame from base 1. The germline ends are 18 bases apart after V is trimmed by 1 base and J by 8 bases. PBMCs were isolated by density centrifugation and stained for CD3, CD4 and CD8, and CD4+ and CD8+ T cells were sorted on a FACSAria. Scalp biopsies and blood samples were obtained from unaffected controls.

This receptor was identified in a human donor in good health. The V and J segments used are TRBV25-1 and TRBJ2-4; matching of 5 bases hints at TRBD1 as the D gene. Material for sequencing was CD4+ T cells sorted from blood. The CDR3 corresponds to CASSESGNRARDIQYF. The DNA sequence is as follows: TGTGCCAGCAGTGAATCAGGGAACCGGGCTAGGGACATTCAGTACTTC.